This T cell receptor (beta chain) was sequenced for a study of PD-1 blockade in classical Hodgkin lymphoma. General observations from the study: Lower baseline TCR diversity was reported for newly diagnosed patients than for healthy donors. Causes of the repertoire differences remain undefined, possibly disease activity or prior therapy. Before treatment, complete responders showed about the same diversity as newly diagnosed patients. A significant rise in TCR diversity by C4D1 was seen for CD4+ but not CD8+ cells.

In every patient, relapse followed autologous stem cell transplantation, while exposure to brentuximab vedotin differed. Germline loops: CDR1 SGHAT, CDR2 FQNNGV. V gave up 4 bases and J gave up 4 bases, with 13 bases separating them. The CDR3 runs 14 residues. Clones were read by immunoSEQ multiplex PCR, and TCRdb kept only the in-frame ones, dropping some. The table has 14,000 to 15,000 clones, more than 70% seen once. In regard to this clone: The target antigen is unknown.

This sample comprised peripheral blood mononuclear cells (PBMCs), obtained before the second cycle of nivolumab. The chain couples TRBV11-2 to TRBJ1-1; D is unresolved. The source of this sequence is a human donor with classical Hodgkin lymphoma. The CDR3 DNA is TGTGCCAGCAGCTACAACCCCGGGAGCACTGAAGCTTTCTTT. It yields the protein CASSYNPGSTEAFF.